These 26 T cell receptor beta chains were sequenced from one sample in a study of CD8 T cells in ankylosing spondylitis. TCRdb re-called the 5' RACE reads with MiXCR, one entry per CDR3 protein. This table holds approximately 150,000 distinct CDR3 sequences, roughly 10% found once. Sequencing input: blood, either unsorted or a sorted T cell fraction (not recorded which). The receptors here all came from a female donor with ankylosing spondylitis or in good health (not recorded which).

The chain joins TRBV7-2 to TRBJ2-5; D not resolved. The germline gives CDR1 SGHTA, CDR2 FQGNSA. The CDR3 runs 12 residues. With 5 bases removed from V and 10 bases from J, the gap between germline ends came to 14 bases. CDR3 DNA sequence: TGTGCCAGCAGCCTATGGGCTGAGGACCAGTACTTC. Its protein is CASSLWAEDQYF.

The CDR3 DNA reads TGTGCCTGGAGCGGCGGGACAGGGGCTTTCTTT. Encoded protein: CAWSGGTGAFF. V and J are TRBV30 and TRBJ1-1; 9 positions match TRBD1. Per the germline V gene, CDR1 is GTSNPN and CDR2 is SVGIG (reference sequence). Losses at the gene ends were 3 bases for V and 11 bases for J; bases not matched to a gene: 4. The CDR3 has 11 amino acids.

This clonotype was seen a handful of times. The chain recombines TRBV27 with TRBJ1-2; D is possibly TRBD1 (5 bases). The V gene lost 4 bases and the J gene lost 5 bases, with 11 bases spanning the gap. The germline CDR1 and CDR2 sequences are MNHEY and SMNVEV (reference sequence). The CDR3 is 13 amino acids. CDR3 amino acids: CASSSGVGYGYTF. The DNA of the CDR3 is TGTGCCAGCAGTTCGGGGGTTGGGTATGGCTACACCTTC.

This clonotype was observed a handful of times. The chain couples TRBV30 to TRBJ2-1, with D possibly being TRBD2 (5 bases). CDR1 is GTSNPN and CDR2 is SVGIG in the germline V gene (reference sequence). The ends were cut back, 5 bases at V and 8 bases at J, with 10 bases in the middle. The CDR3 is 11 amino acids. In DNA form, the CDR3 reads TGTGCCTGGCGGGATCCCCATGAGCAGTTCTTC. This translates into CAWRDPHEQFF.

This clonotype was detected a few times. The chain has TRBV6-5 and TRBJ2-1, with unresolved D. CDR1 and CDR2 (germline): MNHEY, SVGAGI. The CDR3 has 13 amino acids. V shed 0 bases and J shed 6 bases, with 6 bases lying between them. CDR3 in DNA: TGTGCCAGCAGTTACTCAGCCGTCAATGAGCAGTTCTTC. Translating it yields CASSYSAVNEQFF.

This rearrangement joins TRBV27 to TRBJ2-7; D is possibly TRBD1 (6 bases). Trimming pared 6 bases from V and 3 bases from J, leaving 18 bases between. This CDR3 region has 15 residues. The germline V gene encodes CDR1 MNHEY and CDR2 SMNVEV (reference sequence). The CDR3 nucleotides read TGTGCCAGCAGGATGGACAGCTTAAGCGTCTACGAGCAGTACTTC. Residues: CASRMDSLSVYEQYF.

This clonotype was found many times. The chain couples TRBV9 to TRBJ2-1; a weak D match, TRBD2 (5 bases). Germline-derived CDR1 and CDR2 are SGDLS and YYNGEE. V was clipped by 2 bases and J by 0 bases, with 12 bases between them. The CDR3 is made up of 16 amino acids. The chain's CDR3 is CASSVRGASSYNEQFF. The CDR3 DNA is TGTGCCAGCAGCGTTCGGGGAGCTAGCTCCTACAATGAGCAGTTCTTC.

CDR3 DNA: TGCGCCAGCAGCCAAGATAATGGGCGAGGGCTCAATGAGCAGTTCTTC. Translation gives CASSQDNGRGLNEQFF. The chain carries TRBV4-3 and TRBJ2-1; tentative D call: TRBD2 (5 bases). The CDR3 totals 16 residues. Germline V gene lookup returns CDR1 LGHNA and CDR2 YSLEER. Trimming removed 0 bases from V and 6 bases from J, with 15 bases in between.

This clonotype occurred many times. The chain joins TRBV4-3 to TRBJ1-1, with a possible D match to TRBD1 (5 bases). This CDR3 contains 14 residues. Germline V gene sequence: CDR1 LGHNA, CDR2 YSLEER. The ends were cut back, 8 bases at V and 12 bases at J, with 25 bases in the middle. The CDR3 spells CASSRLSRSQDTFF. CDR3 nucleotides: TGCGCCAGCTCACGACTCAGCAGGTCCCAGGACACTTTCTTT.

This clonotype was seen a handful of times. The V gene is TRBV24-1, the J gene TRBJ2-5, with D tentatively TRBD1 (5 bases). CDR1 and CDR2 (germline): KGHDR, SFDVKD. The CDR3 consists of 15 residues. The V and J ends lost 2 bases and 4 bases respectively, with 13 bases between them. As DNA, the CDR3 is TGTGCCACCAGTGATTCCCCAGGGAAGGGAGAGACCCAGTACTTC. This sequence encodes CATSDSPGKGETQYF.

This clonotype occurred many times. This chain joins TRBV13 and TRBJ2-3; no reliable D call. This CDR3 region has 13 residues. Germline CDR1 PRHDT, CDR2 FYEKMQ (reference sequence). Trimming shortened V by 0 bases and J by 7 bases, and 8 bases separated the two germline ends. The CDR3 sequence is CASSLGSTHTQYF. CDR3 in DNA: TGTGCCAGCAGCTTAGGATCCACTCATACGCAGTATTTT. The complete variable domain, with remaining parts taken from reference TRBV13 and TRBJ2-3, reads AAGVIQSPRHLIKEKRETATLKCYPIPRHDTVYWYQQGPGQDPQFLISFYEKMQSDKGSIPDRFSAQQFSDYHSELNMSSLELGDSALYFCASSLGSTHTQYFGPGTRLTVL.

The CDR3 sequence: CAATGLGPEAFF. In nucleotides, the CDR3 is TGTGCCGCGACAGGCTTGGGGCCTGAAGCTTTCTTT. The chain recombines TRBV19 with TRBJ1-1; D may be TRBD1 (6 bases). Trimming stripped 11 bases from V and 6 bases from J, with 16 bases between. The V gene's germline CDR1 is LNHDA and CDR2 SQIVND (reference sequence). The length of the CDR3 is 12 residues. The complete variable domain, with remaining parts taken from reference TRBV19 and TRBJ1-1, reads DGGITQSPKYLFRKEGQNVTLSCEQNLNHDAMYWYRQDPGQGLRLIYYSQIVNDFQKGDIAEGYSVSREKKESFPLTVTSAQKNPTAFYLCAATGLGPEAFFGQGTRLTVV.

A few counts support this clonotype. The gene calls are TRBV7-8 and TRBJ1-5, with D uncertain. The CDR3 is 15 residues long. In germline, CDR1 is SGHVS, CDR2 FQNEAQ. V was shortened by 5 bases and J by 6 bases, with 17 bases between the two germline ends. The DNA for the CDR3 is TGTGCCAGCAGCGACGGACCCGCGGGCGGTCAGCCCCAGCATTTT. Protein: CASSDGPAGGQPQHF.

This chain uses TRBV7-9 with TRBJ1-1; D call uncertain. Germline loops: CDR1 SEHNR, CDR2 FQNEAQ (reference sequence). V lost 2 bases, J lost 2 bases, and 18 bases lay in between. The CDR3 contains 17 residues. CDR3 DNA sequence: TGTGCCAGCAGCTTACCCCCTGTAGAGGCCCCAAACACTGAAGCTTTCTTT. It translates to CASSLPPVEAPNTEAFF.

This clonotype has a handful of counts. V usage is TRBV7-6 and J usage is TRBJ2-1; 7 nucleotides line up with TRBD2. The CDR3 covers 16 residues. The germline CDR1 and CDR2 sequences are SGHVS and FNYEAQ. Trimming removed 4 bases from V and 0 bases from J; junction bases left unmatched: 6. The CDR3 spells CASSSTRTSSYNEQFF. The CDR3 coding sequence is TGTGCCAGCAGCTCGACTCGGACTAGCTCCTACAATGAGCAGTTCTTC.

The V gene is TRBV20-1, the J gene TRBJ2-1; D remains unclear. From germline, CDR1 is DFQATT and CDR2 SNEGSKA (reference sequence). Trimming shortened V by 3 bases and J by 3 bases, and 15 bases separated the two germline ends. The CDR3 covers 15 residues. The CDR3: CSARSGVSYYNEQFF. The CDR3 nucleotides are TGCAGTGCTAGGTCTGGGGTCTCCTACTACAATGAGCAGTTCTTC.

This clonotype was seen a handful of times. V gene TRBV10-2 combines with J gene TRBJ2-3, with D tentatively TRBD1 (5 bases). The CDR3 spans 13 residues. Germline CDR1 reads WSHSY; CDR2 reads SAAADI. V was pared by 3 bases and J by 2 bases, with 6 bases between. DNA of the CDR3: TGCGCCAGCAGTGAACAGGACACAGATACGCAGTATTTT. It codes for CASSEQDTDTQYF.

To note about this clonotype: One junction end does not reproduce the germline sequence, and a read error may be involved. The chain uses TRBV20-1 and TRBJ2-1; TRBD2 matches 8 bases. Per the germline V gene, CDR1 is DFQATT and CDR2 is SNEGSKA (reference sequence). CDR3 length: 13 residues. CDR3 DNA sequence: TGCAGTGCTCCCGGGACTAGGTTTGGTGAGCCGTTCTTC. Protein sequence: CSAPGTRFGEPFF.

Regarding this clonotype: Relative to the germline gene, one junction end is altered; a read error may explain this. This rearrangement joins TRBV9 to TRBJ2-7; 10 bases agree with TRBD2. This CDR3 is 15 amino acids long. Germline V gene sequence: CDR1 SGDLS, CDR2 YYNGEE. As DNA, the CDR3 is TGTACCAGCAGCGCCCAAGCGGGAGGGTTGGACGAGCAGTACTTC. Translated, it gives CTSSAQAGGLDEQYF.

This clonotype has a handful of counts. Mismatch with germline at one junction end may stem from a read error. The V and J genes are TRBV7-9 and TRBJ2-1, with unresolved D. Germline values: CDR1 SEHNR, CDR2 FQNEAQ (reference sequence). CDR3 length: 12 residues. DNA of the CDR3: TGTGCCAGCAGCTTAGGCACTCCTTTCCTCGACTTC. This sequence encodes CASSLGTPFLDF.

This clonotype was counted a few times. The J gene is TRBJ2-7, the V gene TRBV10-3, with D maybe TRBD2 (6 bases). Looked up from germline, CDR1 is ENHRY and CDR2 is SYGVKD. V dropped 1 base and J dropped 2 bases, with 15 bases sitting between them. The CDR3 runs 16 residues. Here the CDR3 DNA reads TGTGCCATCAGTGAGTGGGGGGACTCCGACACCTACGAGCAGTACTTC. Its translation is CAISEWGDSDTYEQYF.

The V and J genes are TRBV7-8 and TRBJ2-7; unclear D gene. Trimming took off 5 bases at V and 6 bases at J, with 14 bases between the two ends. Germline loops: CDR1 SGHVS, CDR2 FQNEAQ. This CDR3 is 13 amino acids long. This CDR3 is CASSPAFAIEQYF. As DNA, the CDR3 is TGTGCCAGCAGCCCCGCTTTCGCCATCGAGCAGTACTTC.

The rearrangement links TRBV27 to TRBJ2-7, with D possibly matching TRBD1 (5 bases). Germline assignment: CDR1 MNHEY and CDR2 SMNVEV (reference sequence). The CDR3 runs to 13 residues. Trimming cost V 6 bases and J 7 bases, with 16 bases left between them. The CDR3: CASSPGILDEQYF. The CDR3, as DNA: TGTGCCAGCAGCCCAGGGATACTGGATGAGCAGTACTTC.

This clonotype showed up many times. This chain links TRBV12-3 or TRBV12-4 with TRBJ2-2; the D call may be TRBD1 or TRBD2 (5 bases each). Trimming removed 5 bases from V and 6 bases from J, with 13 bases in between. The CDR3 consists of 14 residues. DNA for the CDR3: TGTGCCAGCAGTCCCCCCTGGGGGTCCGGGGAGCTGTTTTTT. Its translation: CASSPPWGSGELFF.

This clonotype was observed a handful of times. CDR3 nucleotide sequence: TGTGCCAGCAGCCTTCGGGGGGATCCTGAAGCTTTCTTT. It encodes CASSLRGDPEAFF. The chain is built from TRBV13 and TRBJ1-1, with a tentative D call TRBD1 (5 bases). The CDR3 runs to 13 residues. V was pared by 5 bases and J by 6 bases, with 13 bases between. Germline assignment: CDR1 PRHDT and CDR2 FYEKMQ (reference sequence).

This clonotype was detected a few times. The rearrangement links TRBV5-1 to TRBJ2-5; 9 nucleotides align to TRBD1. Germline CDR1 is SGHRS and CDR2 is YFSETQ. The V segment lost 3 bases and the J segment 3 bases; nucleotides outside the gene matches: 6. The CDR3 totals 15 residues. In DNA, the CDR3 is TGCGCCAGCAGCTCGCCGGGACAGGGTAAAGAGACCCAGTACTTC. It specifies CASSSPGQGKETQYF.